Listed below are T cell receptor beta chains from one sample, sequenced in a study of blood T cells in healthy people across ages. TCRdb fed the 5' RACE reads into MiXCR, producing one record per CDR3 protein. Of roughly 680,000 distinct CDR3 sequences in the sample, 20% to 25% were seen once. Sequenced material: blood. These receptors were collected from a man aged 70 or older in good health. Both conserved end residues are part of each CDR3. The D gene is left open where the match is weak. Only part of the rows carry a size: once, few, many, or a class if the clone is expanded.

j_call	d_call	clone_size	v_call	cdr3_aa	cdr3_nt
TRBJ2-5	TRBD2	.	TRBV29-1	CSVASGSRGEQYF	TGCAGCGTTGCTAGCGGGAGCCGGGGGGAGCAGTACTTC
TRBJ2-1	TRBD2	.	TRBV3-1	CASSQGGLAGGSSYNEQFF	TGTGCCAGCAGCCAAGGAGGACTAGCGGGAGGGAGCTCCTACAATGAGCAGTTCTTC
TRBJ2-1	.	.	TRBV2	CASRDGQALVTGNEQFF	TGTGCCAGCAGGGACGGGCAAGCGTTGGTAACCGGCAATGAGCAGTTCTTC
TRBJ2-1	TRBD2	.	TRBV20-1	CSVFSGRSSNEQFF	TGCAGTGTCTTTAGCGGGAGGTCGTCCAATGAGCAGTTCTTC
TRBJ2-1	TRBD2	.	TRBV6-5	CASSSRTSGRARDEQFF	TGTGCCAGCAGTTCCAGGACTAGCGGGAGGGCCAGGGATGAGCAGTTCTTC
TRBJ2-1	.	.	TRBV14	CASSQTGTQRREQFF	TGTGCCAGCAGCCAAACCGGGACCCAACGGAGGGAGCAGTTCTTC
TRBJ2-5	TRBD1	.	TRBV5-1	CASSLGTGTEETQYF	TGCGCCAGCAGTTTGGGGACCGGGACAGAAGAGACCCAGTACTTC
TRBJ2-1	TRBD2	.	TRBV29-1	CSVGGPLAGGGNEQFF	TGCAGCGTTGGGGGTCCGCTAGCGGGAGGAGGCAATGAGCAGTTCTTC
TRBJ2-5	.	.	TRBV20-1	CSARSGRQETQYF	TGCAGTGCTAGGTCTGGGCGGCAAGAGACCCAGTACTTC
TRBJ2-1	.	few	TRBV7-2	CASSSPGWGNEQFF	TGTGCCAGCAGCTCCCCCGGATGGGGGAATGAGCAGTTCTTC
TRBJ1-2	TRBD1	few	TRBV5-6	CASSFPGQSTNYGYTF	TGTGCCAGCAGCTTTCCGGGACAGTCTACTAACTATGGCTACACCTTC
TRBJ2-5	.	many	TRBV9	CASSVYDRRYQETQYF	TGTGCCAGCAGCGTATATGACAGGCGGTACCAAGAGACCCAGTACTTC
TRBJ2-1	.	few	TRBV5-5	CASSQALSYNEQFF	TGTGCCAGCAGCCAGGCTTTATCCTACAATGAGCAGTTCTTC
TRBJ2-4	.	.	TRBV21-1	CASSKCDSLAKNIQYF	TGTGCCAGCAGCAAATGTGATTCTCTAGCCAAAAACATTCAGTACTTC
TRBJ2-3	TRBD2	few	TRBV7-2	CAESQEPSGRGEGTQYF	TGTGCAGAGAGTCAGGAACCTAGCGGGAGGGGAGAGGGCACGCAGTATTTT
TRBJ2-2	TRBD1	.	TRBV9	CASSGGTGGTGELFF	TGTGCCAGCAGCGGAGGGACAGGGGGCACCGGGGAGCTGTTTTTT
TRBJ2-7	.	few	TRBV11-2	CASGRENGVISYEQYF	TGTGCCAGCGGGCGAGAAAACGGCGTAATCTCCTACGAGCAGTACTTC
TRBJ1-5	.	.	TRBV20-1	CSARDRVGNQPQHF	TGCAGTGCTAGAGACAGGGTAGGCAATCAGCCCCAGCATTTT
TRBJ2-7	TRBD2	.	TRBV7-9	CASSPTGLAEYEQYF	TGTGCCAGCAGCCCGACGGGACTAGCGGAATACGAGCAGTACTTC
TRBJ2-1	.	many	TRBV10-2	CASRTIEDNEQFF	TGCGCCAGCAGGACTATTGAGGACAATGAGCAGTTCTTC
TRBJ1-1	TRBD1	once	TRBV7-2	CASSLGGTGGEAFF	TGTGCCAGCAGCTTAGGAGGGACAGGGGGTGAAGCTTTCTTT
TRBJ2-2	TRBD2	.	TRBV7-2	CASSLASTTSGRAGELFF	TGTGCCAGCAGCTTAGCGTCTACGACTAGCGGGAGAGCCGGGGAGCTGTTTTTT
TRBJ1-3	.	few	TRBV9	CASSRLQGLYDTIYF	TGTGCCAGCAGCCGGCTTCAGGGGCTCTACGACACCATATATTTT
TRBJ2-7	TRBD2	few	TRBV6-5	CASSYGRGSGLAGGPMNEQYF	TGTGCCAGCAGTTACGGGCGGGGGAGTGGACTAGCGGGAGGGCCGATGAACGAGCAGTACTTC
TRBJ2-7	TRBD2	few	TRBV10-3	CASGTSENPYEQYF	TGTGCCAGCGGGACTAGCGAAAACCCCTACGAGCAGTACTTC
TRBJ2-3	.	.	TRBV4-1	CASSQRQSSTDTQYF	TGCGCCAGCAGCCAACGACAGAGTAGCACAGATACGCAGTATTTT
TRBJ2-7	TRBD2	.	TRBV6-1	CASSEVSASGSLYEQYF	TGTGCCAGCAGTGAAGTATCGGCTAGCGGGAGTCTCTACGAGCAGTACTTC
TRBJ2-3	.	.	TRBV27	CASRGLTSTDTQYF	TGTGCCAGCAGGGGACTCACTAGCACAGATACGCAGTATTTT
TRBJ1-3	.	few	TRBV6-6	CASSYLIGTGNTIYF	TGTGCCAGCAGTTACCTCATAGGAACTGGAAACACCATATATTTT
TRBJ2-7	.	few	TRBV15	CATSRGDDYEQYF	TGTGCCACCAGCAGAGGGGACGACTACGAGCAGTACTTC
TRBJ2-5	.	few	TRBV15	CATSEDQETQYF	TGTGCCACCAGCGAGGACCAAGAGACCCAGTACTTC
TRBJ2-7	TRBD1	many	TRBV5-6	CASSLIGTGSYEQYF	TGTGCCAGCAGCTTGATCGGGACAGGGAGCTACGAGCAGTACTTC
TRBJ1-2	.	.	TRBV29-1	CSAHPAEADGYTF	TGCAGCGCTCACCCTGCCGAGGCAGATGGCTACACCTTC
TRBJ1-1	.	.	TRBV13	CASSHTRNTEAFF	TGTGCCAGCAGCCATACGAGGAACACTGAAGCTTTCTTT
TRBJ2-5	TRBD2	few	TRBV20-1	CSASSTSGRSTETQYF	TGCAGTGCTTCCTCGACTAGCGGGAGATCCACGGAGACCCAGTACTTC
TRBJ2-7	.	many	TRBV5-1	CASSLMGDPAYEQYF	TGCGCCAGCAGTCTGATGGGGGACCCGGCCTACGAGCAGTACTTC
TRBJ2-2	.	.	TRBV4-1	CASSSPVGPRSGELFF	TGCGCCAGCAGCTCCCCTGTGGGGCCCCGGTCCGGGGAGCTGTTTTTT
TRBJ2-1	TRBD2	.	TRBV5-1	CASSFGSSGWNEQFF	TGCGCCAGCAGCTTTGGCTCTAGCGGATGGAATGAGCAGTTCTTC
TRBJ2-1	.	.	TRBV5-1	CASPLGGLLYNEQFF	TGCGCCAGCCCTTTGGGCGGTCTCCTCTACAATGAGCAGTTCTTC
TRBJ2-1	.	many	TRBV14	CASSRYPYNEQFF	TGTGCCAGCAGCCGGTACCCCTACAATGAGCAGTTCTTC
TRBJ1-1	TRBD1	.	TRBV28	CASGDQGADYQNTEAFF	TGTGCCAGCGGGGATCAGGGGGCGGATTATCAGAACACTGAAGCTTTCTTT
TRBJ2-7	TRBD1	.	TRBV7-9	CAIFSGDRGDEQYF	TGTGCCATCTTCTCTGGGGACAGGGGCGACGAGCAGTACTTC
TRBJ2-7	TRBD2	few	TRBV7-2	CASSLIGRLDEQYF	TGTGCCAGCAGCTTAATCGGGAGGCTGGACGAGCAGTACTTC
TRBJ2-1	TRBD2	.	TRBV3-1	CASSQAGAGNEQFF	TGTGCCAGCAGCCAAGCGGGAGCGGGGAATGAGCAGTTCTTC
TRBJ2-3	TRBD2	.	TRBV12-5	CASGLDFQRGKDTQYF	TGTGCTAGTGGTTTGGACTTCCAGCGGGGGAAGGATACGCAGTATTTT
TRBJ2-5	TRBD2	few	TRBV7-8	CASSFARGYQETQYF	TGTGCCAGCAGCTTTGCGCGGGGGTACCAAGAGACCCAGTACTTC
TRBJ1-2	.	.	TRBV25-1	CASSEPGENGYTF	TGTGCCAGCAGTGAACCCGGGGAGAATGGCTACACCTTC